What follows is one T cell receptor beta chain and its context. This specimen belongs to a study of shared clonotypes between healthy human individuals. Data came from immunoSEQ multiplex PCR; TCRdb stores just in-frame clones and leaves some out. The data hold 2 million to 2.5 million clones, with approximately 90% observed a single time. The V end was cut by 1 base, the J end by 6 bases, with 16 bases between. Per the germline V gene, CDR1 is SGHRS and CDR2 is YFSETQ. This CDR3 has 15 amino acids. Sample: naive CD4+ T cells from PBMCs. Subset described: CD45RA+ positively selected. The chain links TRBV5-1 to TRBJ1-1, with D hard to call. The receptor comes from a man between 18 and 29 years old in good health. Some clones in this sample may be carry-over from other donors' samples. CDR3 nucleotide sequence: TGCGCCAGCAGCTTGCAGGTTGGCGGCGGCGCTGAAGCTTTCTTT. Encoded protein: CASSLQVGGGAEAFF.